Below are 4 T cell receptor beta chains sequenced from a single sample in a study of vaccination and CD4 T cells after COVID-19. Antigen specificity for these receptors is unknown. Treatment indicated: roughly ten-day PBMC culture with coronavirus spike peptide pools or control peptides (ViraFEST assay). Sequenced with the Oncomine TCR Beta short-read assay was DNA taken from cultured CD4+ T cells. TCRdb used MiXCR to reprocess the PCR reads, holding one entry per CDR3 protein. The sample includes 14,000 to 15,000 distinct CDR3 sequences, about two fifths of them seen just once. The sample comprised CD4+ T cells from blood, cultured in vitro. These receptors originate from a human donor who had recovered from COVID-19.

The chain has TRBV6-1 and TRBJ1-4, with D perhaps TRBD1 (5 bases). There are 14 residues in the CDR3. CDR1 is MNHNS, CDR2 SASEGT, per germline. V lost 7 bases to trimming and J lost 4 bases, with 13 bases between them. Here the CDR3 DNA reads TGTGCCAGCACAGGGACGGGTATTAATGAAAAACTGTTTTTT. Its protein is CASTGTGINEKLFF.

This chain connects TRBV27 to TRBJ2-1, with 10 nucleotides matching TRBD1. The CDR3 spans 15 residues. Germline V gene lookup returns CDR1 MNHEY and CDR2 SMNVEV (reference sequence). Losses at the gene ends were 2 bases for V and 2 bases for J; bases not matched to a gene: 0. CDR3 sequence: CASSLGQGAYNEQFF. CDR3 coding DNA: TGTGCCAGCAGTTTAGGACAGGGGGCCTACAATGAGCAGTTCTTC.

The chain carries TRBV29-1 and TRBJ1-1; D is undetermined. The CDR3 runs 11 residues. Trimming removed 7 bases at V and 1 base at J, with 7 bases between. The germline gives CDR1 SQVTM, CDR2 ANQGSEA. The CDR3 sequence: CSARGNTEAFF. CDR3 bases: TGCAGCGCCCGGGGGAACACTGAAGCTTTCTTT.

This rearrangement joins TRBV2 to TRBJ1-6; 7 bases agree with TRBD1. V dropped 7 bases and J dropped 7; count of bases not matched to a gene: 4. This CDR3 comprises 13 residues. Germline loops: CDR1 SNHLY, CDR2 FYNNEI. In nucleotides, the CDR3 is TGTGCCAGCATTGACAGGGAAAATTCACCCCTCCACTTT. This translates into CASIDRENSPLHF.